A single sample gave rise to the 30 T cell receptor beta chains below, sequenced in a study of T cell responses to AZD1222 COVID-19 vaccine. Produced via immunoSEQ multiplex PCR; TCRdb's table is partial and in-frame only. The sample includes about 35,000 clones, around 84% of them seen just once. Sequences were derived from peripheral blood, sampled 28 days after the second AZD1222 dose. The receptors were gathered from an adult who received the AZD1222 COVID-19 vaccine.

This rearrangement joins TRBV5-1 to TRBJ2-7; D is uncertain. Germline CDR1 reads SGHRS; CDR2 reads YFSETQ. The CDR3 extends over 16 amino acids. V shed 0 bases and J shed 0 bases, with 13 bases lying between them. The CDR3 nucleotides are TGCGCCAGCAGCTTGGAATCGGTTAGTCTCTCCTACGAGCAGTACTTC. Translation gives CASSLESVSLSYEQYF.

This clone was counted a few times. This chain connects TRBV5-8 to TRBJ1-3; D is uncertain. CDR3 length: 15 amino acids. The V gene lost 2 bases and the J gene lost 2 bases, with 11 bases spanning the gap. Germline V gene sequence: CDR1 SGHTS, CDR2 YDEGEE. This chain's CDR3 is CASSFGRDPGNTIYF. CDR3 DNA: TGTGCCAGCAGCTTCGGGCGGGATCCTGGAAACACCATATATTTT.

The V call is TRBV5-5, the J call TRBJ1-3; 7 nucleotides line up with TRBD1. The CDR3 extends over 16 amino acids. Unmatched junction bases numbered 11, after V lost 4 bases and J lost 4 bases. Germline-derived CDR1 and CDR2 are SGHKS and YYEKEE (reference sequence). In nucleotides, the CDR3 is TGTGCCAGCAGCGGAGAAGGTACAGGGGCCGGAAACACCATATATTTT. Protein sequence: CASSGEGTGAGNTIYF. The entire variable domain, with the rest obtained from reference TRBV5-5 and TRBJ1-3, is as follows: DAGVTQSPTHLIKTRGQQVTLRCSPISGHKSVSWYQQVLGQGPQFIFQYYEKEERGRGNFPDRFSARQFPNYSSELNVNALLLGDSALYLCASSGEGTGAGNTIYFGEGSWLTVV.

The rearrangement uses TRBV10-3 and TRBJ1-4, with 7 bases fitting TRBD1. The CDR3 length is 13 residues. Germline V gene sequence: CDR1 ENHRY, CDR2 SYGVKD. The junction had 3 bases not matched to a gene; V was cut back by 7 bases and J by 4 bases. The CDR3, as DNA: TGTGCCATCAATACAGGGGTTAATGAAAAACTGTTTTTT. Residues: CAINTGVNEKLFF.

This chain links TRBV18 with TRBJ2-7, with 9 bases lining up with TRBD1. Trimming took 3 bases from V and 5 from J; bases not matched to a gene: 5. The CDR3 extends over 14 amino acids. In germline, CDR1 is KGHSH, CDR2 LQKENI. The CDR3 sequence: CASSPRGQGNEQYF. CDR3 sequence (DNA): TGTGCCAGCTCACCGCGGGGACAGGGAAACGAGCAGTACTTC.

The chain combines TRBV6-6 with TRBJ1-5; maybe TRBD1 (5 bases). The CDR3 loop spans 12 amino acids. CDR1 and CDR2 from the germline V gene are MNHNY and SVGAGI (reference sequence). Trimming removed 6 bases at V and 2 bases at J, with 5 bases between. CDR3 amino acids: CASRQGNQPQHF. In DNA form, the CDR3 reads TGTGCCAGCAGACAGGGCAATCAGCCCCAGCATTTT.

J is TRBJ1-4 and V is TRBV3-1 (or the pseudogene TRBV3-2); unclear D gene. Trimming removed 1 base from V and 8 bases from J, with 8 bases in between. Germline values: CDR1 LGHDT, CDR2 YNNKEL (reference sequence). The CDR3 has 13 residues. CDR3 in amino acids: CASSQVVREKLFF. The CDR3 nucleotides are TGTGCCAGCAGCCAAGTCGTTCGGGAAAAACTGTTTTTT.

Only a few counts were recorded for this clone. This rearrangement joins TRBV9 to TRBJ2-2; D unclear. Germline CDR1 is SGDLS and CDR2 is YYNGEE. This CDR3 is 12 amino acids long. Trimming shortened V by 0 bases and J by 7 bases, and 4 bases separated the two germline ends. CDR3 bases: TGTGCCAGCAGCGTAGTGAACGGGGAGCTGTTTTTT. Its protein product is CASSVVNGELFF.

V usage is TRBV2 and J usage is TRBJ2-7; TRBD1 agrees at 7 bases. The germline CDR1 and CDR2 sequences are SNHLY and FYNNEI. V was clipped by 6 bases and J by 3 bases; unmatched bases: 2. The CDR3 contains 12 residues. This CDR3 is CASRQGLYEQYF. As DNA, the CDR3 is TGTGCCAGCAGACAGGGGCTCTACGAGCAGTACTTC.

The rearrangement joins TRBV7-3 to TRBJ2-3; 7 nucleotides agree with TRBD2. The V segment lost 5 bases and the J segment 5 bases; nucleotides outside the gene matches: 16. Germline CDR1 and CDR2: SGHTA and FQGTGA. The CDR3 sequence is 17 residues long. CDR3 protein: CASSAPLGGSKIDTQYF. CDR3 DNA: TGTGCCAGCAGCGCCCCGCTCGGCGGGAGTAAGATAGATACGCAGTATTTT.

The chain is built from TRBV12-3 or TRBV12-4 and TRBJ1-5; no firm D call. The CDR3 runs to 13 residues. Trimming removed 2 bases from V and 4 bases from J, with 6 bases in between. CDR3 region: CASSLMANQPQHF. The CDR3 coding sequence is TGTGCCAGCAGTTTAATGGCTAATCAGCCCCAGCATTTT.

The chain joins TRBV27 to TRBJ2-7; D unclear. The CDR3 runs to 16 residues. The germline V gene encodes CDR1 MNHEY and CDR2 SMNVEV (reference sequence). Trimming stripped 7 bases from V and 0 bases from J, with 19 bases between. CDR3 sequence reads: CASTRLSGIPSYEQYF. The CDR3 region has the DNA TGTGCCAGCACCCGGCTTTCAGGAATCCCCTCCTACGAGCAGTACTTC.

This clone occurred a few times. The rearrangement links TRBV5-8 to TRBJ2-7, with D perhaps matching TRBD1 or TRBD2 (5 bases each). The CDR3 length is 14 residues. Germline V gene sequence: CDR1 SGHTS, CDR2 YDEGEE. V shed 4 bases and J shed 2 bases, with 13 bases lying between them. The CDR3 spells CASSPRGRTYEQYF. The CDR3 DNA is TGTGCCAGCAGCCCTCGGGGCAGGACCTACGAGCAGTACTTC.

This chain joins TRBV19 and TRBJ1-3; D is unresolved. The V gene lost 4 bases and the J gene lost 0 bases, with 22 bases spanning the gap. The CDR3 runs 19 residues. Germline lookup yields CDR1 LNHDA and CDR2 SQIVND (reference sequence). The CDR3 nucleotides are TGTGCCAGTAGTACGAGGTATAGGGCGGACCGGCTCTCTGGAAACACCATATATTTT. Protein: CASSTRYRADRLSGNTIYF.

The V and J genes are TRBV9 and TRBJ1-3; D uncertain. CDR1 and CDR2 (germline): SGDLS, YYNGEE. V lost 1 base to trimming and J lost 4 bases, with 6 bases between them. There are 13 residues in the CDR3. CDR3 in amino acids: CASSVQQGNTIYF. CDR3 coding DNA: TGTGCCAGCAGCGTACAACAGGGAAACACCATATATTTT.

This rearrangement joins TRBV19 to TRBJ2-6; 7 bases are a match to TRBD1. From germline, CDR1 is LNHDA and CDR2 SQIVND (reference sequence). V shed 7 bases and J 0 bases; nucleotides not matched to a gene: 9. The CDR3 consists of 17 residues. CDR3 amino acids: CASTDTGVNSGANVLTF. The DNA for the CDR3 is TGTGCCAGTACCGATACAGGGGTCAACTCTGGGGCCAACGTCCTGACTTTC.

The CDR3 coding sequence is TGCGCCAGCAGTCAATGGACAACTAATCAGCCCCAGCATTTT. As protein: CASSQWTTNQPQHF. This chain connects TRBV23-1 to TRBJ1-5; D might be TRBD1 (5 bases). TRBV23-1 is filed as an ORF, its function uncertain. Trimming stripped 1 base from V and 4 bases from J, with 8 bases between. This CDR3 contains 14 residues.

V usage is TRBV6-5 and J usage is TRBJ1-1; 7 nucleotides agree with TRBD1. Germline lookup yields CDR1 MNHEY and CDR2 SVGAGI. Trimming took 6 bases from V and 7 from J; bases not matched to a gene: 5. The CDR3 runs 12 residues. For the CDR3, the DNA is TGTGCCAGCAGCCTCCGACAGGGTGAAGCTTTCTTT. As protein: CASSLRQGEAFF.

V is TRBV5-4 and J is TRBJ1-5; D uncertain. The V gene lost 3 bases and the J gene lost 5 bases, with 9 bases spanning the gap. The CDR3 is 13 amino acids. From germline, CDR1 is SGHNT and CDR2 YYREEE (reference sequence). DNA for the CDR3: TGTGCCAGCAGCTGGGGTAAAGATCAGCCCCAGCATTTT. Translating it yields CASSWGKDQPQHF. The entire variable domain, with the rest obtained from reference TRBV5-4 and TRBJ1-5, is as follows: ETGVTQSPTHLIKTRGQQVTLRCSSQSGHNTVSWYQQALGQGPQFIFQYYREEENGRGNFPPRFSGLQFPNYSSELNVNALELDDSALYLCASSWGKDQPQHFGDGTRLSIL.

The chain combines TRBV6-6 with TRBJ2-3; 12 nucleotides line up with TRBD2. The J segment lost 4 bases and the V segment lost 6 bases, leaving 5 bases of the junction unmatched. The CDR3 runs to 15 residues. Per germline, CDR1 MNHNY and CDR2 SVGAGI (reference sequence). The DNA of the CDR3 is TGTGCCAGCAGCCCCGCTAGCGGGGGGGCAGATACGCAGTATTTT. It specifies CASSPASGGADTQYF.

This clone was observed a few times. J is TRBJ1-2 and V is TRBV4-1, with no clear D. The CDR3 length is 11 residues. In germline, CDR1 is MGHRA, CDR2 YSYEKL. Trimming took 0 bases from V and 8 from J, leaving 4 bases between them. CDR3 sequence (DNA): TGCGCCAGCAGCCAAGACAGGGGCTACACCTTC. It codes for CASSQDRGYTF.

J is TRBJ1-2 and V is TRBV9; no reliable D call. V was cut by 3 bases and J by 5 bases, with 14 bases left in between. Germline V gene sequence: CDR1 SGDLS, CDR2 YYNGEE. This CDR3 comprises 14 residues. The chain's CDR3 is CASSGGGGFYGYTF. The CDR3 nucleotides read TGTGCCAGCAGCGGCGGAGGAGGTTTTTATGGCTACACCTTC.

This chain's CDR3 is CASSASANGRDTEAFF. CDR3 sequence (DNA): TGTGCCAGTAGTGCCTCCGCTAATGGGAGGGACACTGAAGCTTTCTTT. The chain employs TRBV19 and TRBJ1-1; D remains unclear. This CDR3 comprises 16 residues. CDR1 is LNHDA and CDR2 is SQIVND in the germline V gene (reference sequence). The V and J ends lost 5 bases and 3 bases respectively, with 19 bases between them.

The CDR3 coding sequence is TGTGCCACCACTCGCAGGGGGACTGACACTGAAGCTTTCTTT. Amino acids: CATTRRGTDTEAFF. The chain employs TRBV6-5 and TRBJ1-1; 7 bases match TRBD1. Germline V lookup: CDR1 MNHEY, CDR2 SVGAGI. There are 14 residues in the CDR3. Trimming at V came to 10 bases and at J to 3 bases, leaving 11 bases not matched to a gene.

This clone was seen only a few times. This chain joins TRBV10-3 and TRBJ1-6; TRBD1 agrees at 8 bases. Per germline, CDR1 ENHRY and CDR2 SYGVKD. V gave up 6 bases and J gave up 9 bases; unmatched junction bases: 4. The length of the CDR3 is 13 residues. The CDR3 protein is CAIRDRDSSPLHF. CDR3 bases: TGTGCCATCAGGGACAGGGACTCTTCACCCCTCCACTTT.

The chain couples TRBV9 to TRBJ2-3; perhaps TRBD2 as D (7 bases). The length of the CDR3 is 16 residues. Germline CDR1 reads SGDLS; CDR2 reads YYNGEE. The V end lost 2 bases, the J end lost 3 bases, and 16 bases lay between the germline ends. CDR3 amino acids: CASSVGAGQATDTQYF. The CDR3 bases are TGTGCCAGCAGCGTCGGAGCGGGACAAGCAACAGATACGCAGTATTTT.

This clone was seen more than once but under ten times. V is TRBV3-1 (or the pseudogene TRBV3-2) and J is TRBJ2-5; D is perhaps TRBD1 (6 bases). CDR1 and CDR2 from the germline V gene are LGHDT and YNNKEL (reference sequence). The ends were cut back, 2 bases at V and 2 bases at J, with 9 bases in the middle. This CDR3 has 14 amino acids. CDR3 sequence reads: CASSQNRGQETQYF. The DNA for the CDR3 is TGTGCCAGCAGCCAAAATAGGGGGCAAGAGACCCAGTACTTC.

This chain connects TRBV6-5 to TRBJ2-7; 7 nucleotides line up with TRBD1. CDR1 and CDR2 (germline): MNHEY, SVGAGI. The CDR3 has 15 amino acids. V trimming: 7 bases; J trimming: 2 bases; junction bases outside the gene matches: 11. CDR3 residues: CASKDPGGIAYEQYF. CDR3 nucleotides: TGTGCCAGCAAAGATCCAGGGGGTATCGCCTACGAGCAGTACTTC.

This chain links TRBV11-2 with TRBJ2-5, with 9 bases that match TRBD2. The germline gives CDR1 SGHAT, CDR2 FQNNGV. CDR3 length: 17 residues. V gave up 3 bases and J gave up 4 bases; unmatched junction bases: 12. In DNA, the CDR3 is TGTGCCAGCAGCTTTGACGTCGTAGCGGGAGTGGGAGAGACCCAGTACTTC. Its protein is CASSFDVVAGVGETQYF.

The chain has TRBV19 and TRBJ1-6, with 10 nucleotides matching TRBD1. Germline values: CDR1 LNHDA, CDR2 SQIVND (reference sequence). CDR3 size: 16 residues. V was clipped by 2 bases and J by 10 bases; unmatched bases: 8. Written as DNA, the CDR3 is TGTGCCAGTAGTATAACGACAGGGGGCGAACGGTCACCCCTCCACTTT. Amino acids: CASSITTGGERSPLHF.